This T cell receptor beta chain is from a study of blood T cell repertoires in COVID-19. About the study: The United States, Italy and Spain provided the acute and convalescent COVID-19 samples. PBMCs, B-cell-depleted T cells, or T cells provided the cDNA or gDNA that made up the material.

Per the original data handling: Counts of nucleated cells, estimated from reference gene primer amplification, were obtained. Generated by immunoSEQ multiplex PCR, the TCRdb table keeps only in-frame clones and is missing some. That table gives V, J and clone size, and the DNA gave D and trimming. The sample lists 250,000 to 300,000 clones, approximately 90% occurring once. Germline V gene data show CDR1 as SGHDT and CDR2 as YYEEEE. V was shortened by 1 base and J by 7 bases, with 23 bases between the two germline ends. CDR3 length: 17 amino acids. The rearrangement uses TRBV5-6 and TRBJ1-2; D possibly corresponds to TRBD1 (5 bases). This TCR derives from a woman in her forties who had recovered from COVID-19. The sequenced sample was peripheral blood. The CDR3: CASSLNSGQGTLGGYTF. CDR3 coding DNA: TGTGCCAGCAGCTTGAATTCCGGGCAGGGAACCCTCGGTGGCTACACCTTC.